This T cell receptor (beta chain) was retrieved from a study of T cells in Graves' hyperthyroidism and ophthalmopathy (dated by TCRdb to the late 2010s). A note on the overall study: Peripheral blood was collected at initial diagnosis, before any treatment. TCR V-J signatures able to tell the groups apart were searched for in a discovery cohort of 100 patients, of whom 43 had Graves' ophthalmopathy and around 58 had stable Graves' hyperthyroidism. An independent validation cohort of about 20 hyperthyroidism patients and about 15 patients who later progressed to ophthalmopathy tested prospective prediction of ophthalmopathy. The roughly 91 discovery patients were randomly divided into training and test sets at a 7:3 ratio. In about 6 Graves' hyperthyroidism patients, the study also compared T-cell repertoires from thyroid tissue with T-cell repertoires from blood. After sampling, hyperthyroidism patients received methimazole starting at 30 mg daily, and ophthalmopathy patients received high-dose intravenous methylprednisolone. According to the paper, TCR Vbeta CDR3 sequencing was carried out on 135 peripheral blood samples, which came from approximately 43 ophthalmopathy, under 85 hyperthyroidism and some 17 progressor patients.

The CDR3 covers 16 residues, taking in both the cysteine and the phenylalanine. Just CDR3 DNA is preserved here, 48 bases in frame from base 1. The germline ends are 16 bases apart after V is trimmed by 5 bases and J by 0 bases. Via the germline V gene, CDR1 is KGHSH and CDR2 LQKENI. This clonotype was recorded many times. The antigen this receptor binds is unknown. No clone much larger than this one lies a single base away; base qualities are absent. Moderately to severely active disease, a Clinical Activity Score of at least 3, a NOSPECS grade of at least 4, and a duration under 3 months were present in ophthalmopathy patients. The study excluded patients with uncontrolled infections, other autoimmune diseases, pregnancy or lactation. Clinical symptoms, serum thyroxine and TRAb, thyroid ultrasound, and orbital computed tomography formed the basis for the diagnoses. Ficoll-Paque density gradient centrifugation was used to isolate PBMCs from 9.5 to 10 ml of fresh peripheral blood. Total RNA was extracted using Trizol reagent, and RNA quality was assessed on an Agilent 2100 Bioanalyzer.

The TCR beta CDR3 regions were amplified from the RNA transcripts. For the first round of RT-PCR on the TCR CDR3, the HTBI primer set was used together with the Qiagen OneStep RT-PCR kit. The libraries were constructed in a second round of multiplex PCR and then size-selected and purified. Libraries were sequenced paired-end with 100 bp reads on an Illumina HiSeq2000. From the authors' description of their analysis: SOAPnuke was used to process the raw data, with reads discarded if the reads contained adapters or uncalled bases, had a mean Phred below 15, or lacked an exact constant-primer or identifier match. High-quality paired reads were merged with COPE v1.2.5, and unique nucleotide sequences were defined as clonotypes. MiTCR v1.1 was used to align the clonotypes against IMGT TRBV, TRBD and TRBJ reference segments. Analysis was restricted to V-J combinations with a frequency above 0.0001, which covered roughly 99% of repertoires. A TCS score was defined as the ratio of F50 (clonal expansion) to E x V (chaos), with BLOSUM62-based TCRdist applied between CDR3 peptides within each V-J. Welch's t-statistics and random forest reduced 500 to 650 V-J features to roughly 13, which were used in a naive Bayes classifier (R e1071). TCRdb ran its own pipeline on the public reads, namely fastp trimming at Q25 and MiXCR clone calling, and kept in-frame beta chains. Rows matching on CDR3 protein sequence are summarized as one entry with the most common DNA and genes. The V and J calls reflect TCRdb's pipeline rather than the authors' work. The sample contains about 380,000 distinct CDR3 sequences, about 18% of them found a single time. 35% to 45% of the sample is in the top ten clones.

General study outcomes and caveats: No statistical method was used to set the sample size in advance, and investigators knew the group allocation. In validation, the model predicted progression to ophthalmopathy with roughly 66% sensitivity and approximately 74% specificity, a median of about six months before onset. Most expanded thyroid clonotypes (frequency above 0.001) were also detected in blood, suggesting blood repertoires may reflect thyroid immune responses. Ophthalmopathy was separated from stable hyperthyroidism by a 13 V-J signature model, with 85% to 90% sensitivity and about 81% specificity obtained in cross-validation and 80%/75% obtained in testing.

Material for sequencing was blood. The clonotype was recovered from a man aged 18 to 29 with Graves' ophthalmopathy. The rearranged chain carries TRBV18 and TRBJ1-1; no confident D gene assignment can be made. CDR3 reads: CASSTNQGGLNTEAFF. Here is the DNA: TGTGCCAGCTCAACTAACCAAGGAGGGTTGAACACTGAAGCTTTCTTT.